What follows are 21 T cell receptor beta chains derived from one specimen sequenced in a study of blood T cell repertoires in COVID-19. The table came from immunoSEQ multiplex PCR; TCRdb's copy has only in-frame clones and leaves some out. The data hold some 180,000 clones, with approximately 80% observed a single time. Sequencing was performed on PBMCs or T cells enriched from blood (not recorded which). The receptors derive from a man in his sixties who had been exposed to COVID-19.

The chain carries TRBV5-1 and TRBJ1-6; the D is unclear. V dropped 1 base and J dropped 9 bases, with 17 bases sitting between them. This CDR3 has 16 amino acids. Germline V gene lookup returns CDR1 SGHRS and CDR2 YFSETQ. CDR3 sequence reads: CASSLTTTAGGSPLHF. CDR3 coding DNA: TGCGCCAGCAGCTTGACAACGACCGCCGGCGGTTCACCCCTCCACTTT.

The V gene is TRBV25-1, the J gene TRBJ1-4; the D gene is possibly TRBD1 (6 bases). This CDR3 has 15 residues. V lost 7 bases and J lost 3, with 15 bases in between. Germline loops: CDR1 MGHDK, CDR2 SYGVNS. As DNA, the CDR3 is TGTGCCAGCAAAGAACCAGGGGTTTCTAATGAAAAACTGTTTTTT. Translating it yields CASKEPGVSNEKLFF.

As DNA, the CDR3 is TGTGCCAGCAGCCCCGTGACAGGGGGTAACGAGCAGTACTTC. This translates into CASSPVTGGNEQYF. The rearrangement uses TRBV7-8 and TRBJ2-7; 9 bases are shared with TRBD1. Germline CDR1 reads SGHVS; CDR2 reads FQNEAQ. The CDR3 has 14 amino acids. Losses at the gene ends were 5 bases for V and 5 bases for J; bases not matched to a gene: 7. The full variable domain, its missing parts supplied by reference TRBV7-8 and TRBJ2-7, is GAGVSQSPRYKVAKRGQDVALRCDPISGHVSLFWYQQALGQGPEFLTYFQNEAQLDKSGLPSDRFFAERPEGSVSTLKIQRTQQEDSAVYLCASSPVTGGNEQYFGPGTRLTVT.

The gene calls are TRBV11-2 and TRBJ2-1; 9 positions match TRBD1. CDR1 is SGHAT, CDR2 FQNNGV, per germline. The CDR3 consists of 14 residues. Trimming removed 4 bases from V and 7 bases from J; junction bases left unmatched: 5. This CDR3 reads CASSSTGTGNEQFF. Here the CDR3 DNA reads TGTGCCAGCAGCTCTACCGGGACAGGGAATGAGCAGTTCTTC. Together with reference TRBV11-2 and TRBJ2-1, the CDR3 gives the full variable domain: EAGVAQSPRYKIIEKRQSVAFWCNPISGHATLYWYQQILGQGPKLLIQFQNNGVVDDSQLPKDRFSAERLKGVDSTLKIQPAKLEDSAVYLCASSSTGTGNEQFFGPGTRLTVL.

This chain connects TRBV5-4 to TRBJ2-7; D gene ambiguous. The CDR3 contains 11 residues. V was clipped by 1 base and J by 6 bases, with 5 bases between them. Germline V gives CDR1 SGHNT, CDR2 YYREEE (reference sequence). CDR3 in DNA: TGTGCCAGCAGCTTGTCGGGCGAGCAGTACTTC. This translates into CASSLSGEQYF.

The rearrangement joins TRBV15 to TRBJ2-2, with 11 nucleotides matching TRBD1. The CDR3 consists of 16 residues. CDR1 and CDR2 (germline): LNHNV, YYDKDF (reference sequence). V was clipped by 3 bases and J by 6 bases; unmatched bases: 6. CDR3 amino acids: CATSRPGQGVAGELFF. The CDR3 region has the DNA TGTGCCACCAGCAGGCCGGGACAGGGGGTTGCCGGGGAGCTGTTTTTT.

The rearrangement uses TRBV18 and TRBJ1-3, with 7 bases fitting TRBD1. The junction had 14 bases not matched to a gene; V was cut back by 2 bases and J by 4 bases. Germline loops: CDR1 KGHSH, CDR2 LQKENI. The CDR3 has 18 residues. CDR3 coding DNA: TGTGCCAGCTCACCAAGAACATCGACAGGGCCAACGGGAAACACCATATATTTT. The encoded protein is CASSPRTSTGPTGNTIYF.

The chain links TRBV25-1 to TRBJ1-1; 9 bases are a match to TRBD1. J lost 3 bases, V lost 4 bases, and 6 bases had no gene match. The CDR3 contains 15 residues. Germline V gene sequence: CDR1 MGHDK, CDR2 SYGVNS. CDR3 coding DNA: TGTGCCAGCAGTGCTTGGGACAGGGTGTACACTGAAGCTTTCTTT. Translated: CASSAWDRVYTEAFF.

The DNA of the CDR3 is TGTGCCAGCTCCACAGGGGGCGCGACTGAAGCTTTCTTT. This sequence encodes CASSTGGATEAFF. The genes are TRBV18 and TRBJ1-1; 9 bases map to TRBD1. The length of the CDR3 is 13 residues. Germline CDR1 reads KGHSH; CDR2 reads LQKENI. V lost 6 bases and J lost 5; bases outside the gene matches: 4.

The chain carries TRBV10-1 and TRBJ2-3, with 8 bases lining up with TRBD1. This CDR3 spans 16 amino acids. V shed 3 bases, J shed 0 bases, and the junction held 5 bases outside the gene matches. CDR1 and CDR2 from the germline V gene are WNHNN and SYGVQD (reference sequence). The CDR3 DNA sequence: TGCGCCAGCAGTGAAGGCAGGGGGCATAGCACAGATACGCAGTATTTT. It encodes CASSEGRGHSTDTQYF.

As DNA, the CDR3 is TGTGCCAGCAGGCGCCTGGGACTAGAATCCGGGGAGCTGTTTTTT. This encodes CASRRLGLESGELFF. The chain recombines TRBV6-5 with TRBJ2-2; TRBD2 matches 8 bases. Looked up from germline, CDR1 is MNHEY and CDR2 is SVGAGI. The CDR3 length is 15 residues. Germline trimming cut 6 bases from V and 6 bases from J; bases unmatched to any gene: 9.

The V call is TRBV4-1, the J call TRBJ1-6; D is unresolved. The CDR3 totals 13 residues. V lost 2 bases and J lost 10, with 9 bases in between. Germline V lookup: CDR1 MGHRA, CDR2 YSYEKL. DNA for the CDR3: TGCGCCAGCAGCCAAAGTCTCGGGTCACCCCTCCACTTT. Translating gives CASSQSLGSPLHF.

This chain uses TRBV12-3 or TRBV12-4 with TRBJ1-1, with 8 bases fitting TRBD1. V gave up 5 bases and J gave up 4 bases; unmatched junction bases: 3. The CDR3 spans 13 residues. The CDR3 DNA follows: TGTGCCAGCAGTCTCCAGGGGGCCACTGAAGCTTTCTTT. It specifies CASSLQGATEAFF.

The chain links TRBV9 to TRBJ2-3, with D possibly being TRBD2 (6 bases). Germline CDR1 reads SGDLS; CDR2 reads YYNGEE. Trimming shortened V by 0 bases and J by 2 bases, and 13 bases separated the two germline ends. The CDR3 consists of 16 residues. CDR3 nucleotides: TGTGCCAGCAGCGTAGAGGGAGCGGGTGACACAGATACGCAGTATTTT. Amino acid sequence: CASSVEGAGDTDTQYF.

This clone was seen at least ten times. The V and J genes are TRBV28 and TRBJ2-7; D unclear. V dropped 6 bases and J dropped 6 bases, with 12 bases sitting between them. Per the germline V gene, CDR1 is MDHEN and CDR2 is SYDVKM. The CDR3 covers 12 residues. CDR3 nucleotides: TGTGCCAGCAGAACCCAGGATCGCGAGCAGTACTTC. This gives the protein CASRTQDREQYF.

This clone was detected only once. The CDR3 loop reads CSASSRQGVLDEQFF. For the CDR3, the DNA is TGCAGTGCTAGTTCCCGCCAGGGCGTTCTGGATGAGCAGTTCTTC. This chain uses TRBV20-1 with TRBJ2-1; TRBD1 is a possible D gene (5 bases). Germline CDR1 is DFQATT and CDR2 is SNEGSKA (reference sequence). The CDR3 consists of 15 residues. Trimming left V 3 bases short and J 8 bases short, with 20 bases between.

The V call is TRBV27, the J call TRBJ2-7; perhaps TRBD2 as D (5 bases). The CDR3 runs to 16 residues. Trimming cost V 3 bases and J 1 base, with 16 bases left between them. In germline, CDR1 is MNHEY, CDR2 SMNVEV (reference sequence). The CDR3 bases are TGTGCCAGCAGTTTCGGGAACGGGCTAAAATCCTACGAGCAGTACTTC. Translated, it gives CASSFGNGLKSYEQYF.

The V call is TRBV3-1 (or the pseudogene TRBV3-2), the J call TRBJ2-7; D is possibly TRBD2 (5 bases). CDR1 is LGHDT and CDR2 is YNNKEL in the germline V gene (reference sequence). This CDR3 region has 13 residues. Trimming pared 1 base from V and 5 bases from J, leaving 9 bases between. CDR3 in amino acids: CASSQAGRNEQYF. The CDR3 nucleotides read TGTGCCAGCAGCCAAGCTGGGAGAAACGAGCAGTACTTC.

The chain is built from TRBV9 and TRBJ2-1; 8 nucleotides agree with TRBD2. The CDR3 runs to 14 residues. Germline values: CDR1 SGDLS, CDR2 YYNGEE. V shed 0 bases, J shed 9 bases, and the junction held 5 bases outside the gene matches. This chain's CDR3 is CASSVVGRASEQFF. CDR3 DNA sequence: TGTGCCAGCAGCGTAGTCGGGAGGGCGAGTGAGCAGTTCTTC.

V usage is TRBV6-5 and J usage is TRBJ2-1; 9 positions agree with TRBD2. The CDR3 is 16 residues long. Germline trimming cut 3 bases from V and 7 bases from J; bases unmatched to any gene: 10. The germline V gene encodes CDR1 MNHEY and CDR2 SVGAGI. CDR3 nucleotides: TGTGCCAGCAGTTATCCCGTCGGCGGGAGGGCGAATGAGCAGTTCTTC. It yields the protein CASSYPVGGRANEQFF.

This rearrangement joins TRBV6-5 to TRBJ2-7; D ambiguous. This CDR3 comprises 13 residues. Trimming removed 5 bases from V and 6 bases from J, with 14 bases in between. Germline V gene data show CDR1 as MNHEY and CDR2 as SVGAGI. DNA of the CDR3: TGTGCCAGCAGTCTAGAGCATTGGAGCGAGCAGTACTTC. Protein sequence: CASSLEHWSEQYF.